This is a list of T cell receptor beta chains from one sample in a study of shared clonotypes between healthy human individuals. The assay was immunoSEQ multiplex PCR, and TCRdb's table has in-frame clones only and misses some. The sample comprises roughly 2 million clones, 85% to 95% of which are singletons, and around 0.13% rests with the top ten. Specimen: naive CD4+ T cells sorted from blood. The receptors originated from a man younger than 35 in good health. Both conserved end residues are part of each CDR3. The D gene is left open where the match is weak. Not all rows give a size; the values are once, few, many and, for expanded clones, a class.

.	.	TRBV10-3	TRBJ2-1	CAISESKQLNDEQFF	TGTGCCATCAGTGAGTCTAAACAGCTGAACGATGAGCAGTTCTTC
.	.	TRBV7-9	TRBJ1-2	CASSLIGSGGYTF	TGTGCCAGCAGCTTAATCGGGTCGGGTGGCTACACCTTC
.	TRBD1	TRBV6-1	TRBJ2-7	CASSEAGAGTGNTEQYF	TGTGCCAGCAGTGAAGCGGGGGCCGGGACAGGGAATACGGAGCAGTACTTC
few	TRBD1	TRBV7-9	TRBJ1-6	CASSLAGQEGSPLHF	TGTGCCAGCAGCTTAGCGGGACAGGAGGGCTCACCCCTCCACTTT
.	.	TRBV21-1	TRBJ2-7	CASSKGWAVKYEQYF	TGTGCCAGCAGCAAAGGGTGGGCAGTAAAATACGAGCAGTACTTC
.	TRBD1	TRBV4-1	TRBJ1-1	CASSQDRWNTEAFF	TGCGCCAGCAGCCAGGACAGGTGGAACACTGAAGCTTTCTTT
.	TRBD2	TRBV7-2	TRBJ2-7	CASSSLAGRSYEQYF	TGTGCCAGCAGCTCCTTAGCGGGGCGTTCCTACGAGCAGTACTTC
.	TRBD2	TRBV7-2	TRBJ2-5	CASSLEASGGATETQYF	TGTGCCAGCAGCTTAGAGGCTAGCGGGGGGGCGACAGAGACCCAGTACTTC
once	.	TRBV11-2	TRBJ1-5	CASSLKGGQPQHF	TGTGCCAGCAGCTTAAAGGGGGGGCAGCCCCAGCATTTT
.	.	TRBV6-6	TRBJ1-2	CASSSWGEGTYGYTF	TGTGCCAGCAGCTCTTGGGGGGAGGGAACCTATGGCTACACCTTC
.	.	TRBV7-9	TRBJ1-4	CASSLLPGGGEKLFF	TGTGCCAGCAGCTTACTCCCCGGGGGCGGAGAAAAACTGTTTTTT
.	.	TRBV6-1	TRBJ1-3	CATGPDTRSGNTIYF	TGTGCCACGGGGCCCGACACCCGCTCTGGAAACACCATATATTTT
.	TRBD2	TRBV11-2	TRBJ2-2	CASGIGGSKAGELFF	TGTGCCAGCGGAATAGGCGGGAGTAAGGCCGGGGAGCTGTTTTTT
.	.	TRBV19	TRBJ1-1	CASSRQQNTEAFF	TGTGCCAGTAGTAGACAGCAGAACACTGAAGCTTTCTTT
.	.	TRBV9	TRBJ2-2	CASSVNANTGELFF	TGTGCCAGCAGCGTAAACGCGAACACCGGGGAGCTGTTTTTT
.	TRBD2	TRBV4-2	TRBJ2-2	CASSQAMGLAGLYNTGELFF	TGTGCCAGCAGCCAAGCGATGGGTCTAGCGGGGCTATACAACACCGGGGAGCTGTTTTTT
once	TRBD1	TRBV6-5	TRBJ1-2	CASSFISDRDYGYTF	TGTGCCAGCAGTTTTATATCAGACAGGGATTACGGCTACACCTTC
.	.	TRBV7-2	TRBJ2-7	CASSLTVIDEQYF	TGTGCCAGCAGCTTGACAGTAATTGACGAGCAGTACTTC
.	.	TRBV25-1	TRBJ1-6	CASSLPGDSPLHF	TGTGCCAGCAGTTTACCGGGAGATTCACCCCTCCACTTT
.	.	TRBV14	TRBJ2-3	CASSQWLKFGGKDTQYF	TGTGCCAGCAGCCAGTGGCTCAAGTTTGGGGGCAAAGATACGCAGTATTTT
once	.	TRBV11-2	TRBJ1-2	CASSSHRSANYGYTF	TGTGCCAGCAGCTCCCACAGGTCAGCTAACTATGGCTACACCTTC
.	.	TRBV7-6	TRBJ2-1	CASSLRAEVYNEQFF	TGTGCCAGCAGCTTAAGGGCAGAAGTATACAATGAGCAGTTCTTC
.	TRBD1	TRBV19	TRBJ2-6	CASSTNKDRAGANVLTF	TGTGCCAGTAGTACTAATAAGGACAGGGCTGGGGCCAACGTCCTGACTTTC
once	TRBD1	TRBV10-3	TRBJ2-7	CATLRQGVNYEQYF	TGTGCCACCCTTAGACAGGGGGTAAACTACGAGCAGTACTTC
once	.	TRBV5-4	TRBJ2-1	CASRARTESAVNEQFF	TGTGCCAGCAGGGCCAGGACAGAGAGTGCAGTCAATGAGCAGTTCTTC
.	.	TRBV7-2	TRBJ1-4	CASSLDGQLNEKLFF	TGTGCCAGCAGCTTAGATGGGCAGCTAAATGAAAAACTGTTTTTT
.	.	TRBV5-4	TRBJ2-7	CASSSSRQATPYEQYF	TGTGCCAGCAGCTCGAGCAGACAGGCTACCCCCTACGAGCAGTACTTC
.	.	TRBV6-5	TRBJ2-7	CASSFIGSYEQYF	TGTGCCAGCAGTTTCATCGGTTCCTACGAGCAGTACTTC